A single T cell receptor beta chain is shown here with its context. This entry belongs to a study of blood T cell repertoires in COVID-19. Study overall: T cells, B-cell-depleted T cells, or PBMCs provided the cDNA or gDNA that served as material.

This study enrolled people aged about 18 to 90 from roughly 22 US geographic areas. The CDR3 length is 16 residues. Trimming at V came to 5 bases and at J to 6 bases, leaving 8 bases not matched to a gene. Germline CDR1 SNHLY, CDR2 FYNNEI. Assay: immunoSEQ multiplex PCR; the TCRdb copy retains only in-frame clones and omits some. The data contain about 270,000 clones, roughly 88% of them singletons. The chain links TRBV2 to TRBJ2-1; TRBD2 matches at 12 bases. The sequenced sample was PBMCs or T cells enriched from blood (not recorded which). The TCR originated in a woman in her thirties or forties with acute COVID-19. CDR3 residues: CASSRLAGGPGNEQFF. CDR3 DNA: TGTGCCAGCAGTCGTCTAGCGGGAGGGCCGGGCAATGAGCAGTTCTTC.